These T cell receptor beta chains were read from a single sample in a study of blood T cell repertoires in COVID-19. Clones were sequenced by immunoSEQ multiplex PCR, and TCRdb holds only the in-frame ones, with some missing. The sample lists 150,000 to 200,000 clones, 80% to 90% seen once, with approximately 2.1% in the top ten. The sequenced sample consisted of peripheral blood. These receptors originate from a man younger than 35 who had recovered from COVID-19. CDR3s include the opening cysteine and the closing phenylalanine or tryptophan. The D gene is left open where the match is weak. For some rows the clone size is stated as once, few or many, or as a class when expanded; others skip it.

D gene: .; J gene: TRBJ1-6; V gene: TRBV7-8; clone size: few; CDR3 protein: CASSPQGRDSPLHF; CDR3 DNA: TGTGCCAGCAGCCCCCAGGGAAGGGATTCACCCCTCCACTTT
D gene: .; J gene: TRBJ2-7; V gene: TRBV5-6; clone size: .; CDR3 protein: CASSFSGYEQYF; CDR3 DNA: TGTGCCAGCAGCTTTTCGGGTTACGAGCAGTACTTC
D gene: TRBD1; J gene: TRBJ2-1; V gene: TRBV7-2; clone size: .; CDR3 protein: CASSSPSGGALVNEQFF; CDR3 DNA: TGTGCCAGCAGTTCCCCCTCAGGGGGCGCGTTGGTAAATGAGCAGTTCTTC
D gene: TRBD2; J gene: TRBJ2-7; V gene: TRBV6-5; clone size: once; CDR3 protein: CASGGGLAGIYEQYF; CDR3 DNA: TGTGCCAGCGGGGGTGGACTAGCGGGAATTTACGAGCAGTACTTC
D gene: TRBD1; J gene: TRBJ1-2; V gene: TRBV7-2; clone size: .; CDR3 protein: CASSPDRGGNYGYTF; CDR3 DNA: TGTGCCAGCAGCCCTGACAGGGGAGGTAACTATGGCTACACCTTC
D gene: TRBD1; J gene: TRBJ2-7; V gene: TRBV18; clone size: .; CDR3 protein: CASSPPGTGRTYEQYF; CDR3 DNA: TGTGCCAGCTCACCGCCCGGGACAGGGCGGACCTACGAGCAGTACTTC
D gene: .; J gene: TRBJ1-4; V gene: TRBV15; clone size: few; CDR3 protein: CATSRDGQPNEKLFF; CDR3 DNA: TGTGCCACCAGCAGAGATGGACAGCCTAATGAAAAACTGTTTTTT
D gene: TRBD2; J gene: TRBJ2-5; V gene: TRBV9; clone size: .; CDR3 protein: CASSAGTSGIAETQYF; CDR3 DNA: TGTGCCAGCAGCGCCGGGACTAGCGGGATTGCGGAGACCCAGTACTTC
D gene: TRBD2; J gene: TRBJ2-3; V gene: TRBV9; clone size: once; CDR3 protein: CASSVGQREGSDTQYF; CDR3 DNA: TGTGCCAGCAGCGTAGGTCAGCGGGAGGGATCAGATACGCAGTATTTT
D gene: TRBD2; J gene: TRBJ2-2; V gene: TRBV7-3; clone size: .; CDR3 protein: CASSRPPGTTNTGELFF; CDR3 DNA: TGTGCCAGCAGCCGCCCCCCGGGGACTACGAACACCGGGGAGCTGTTTTTT
D gene: .; J gene: TRBJ2-3; V gene: TRBV7-9; clone size: .; CDR3 protein: CASSLTDFTQYF; CDR3 DNA: TGTGCCAGCAGCTTGACAGACTTTACGCAGTATTTT
D gene: TRBD2; J gene: TRBJ2-1; V gene: TRBV10-3; clone size: .; CDR3 protein: CATDGGTSYNEQFF; CDR3 DNA: TGTGCCACCGACGGGGGGACTTCCTACAATGAGCAGTTCTTC
D gene: .; J gene: TRBJ2-3; V gene: TRBV5-1; clone size: .; CDR3 protein: CASSANTDTQYF; CDR3 DNA: TGCGCCAGCAGCGCGAACACAGATACGCAGTATTTT
D gene: .; J gene: TRBJ1-1; V gene: TRBV7-9; clone size: few; CDR3 protein: CASNPRAGEAFF; CDR3 DNA: TGTGCCAGCAACCCTAGAGCCGGTGAAGCTTTCTTT
D gene: .; J gene: TRBJ1-4; V gene: TRBV30; clone size: once; CDR3 protein: CAWTDRLNEKLFF; CDR3 DNA: TGTGCCTGGACGGACAGACTCAATGAAAAACTGTTTTTT
D gene: .; J gene: TRBJ2-6; V gene: TRBV4-2; clone size: .; CDR3 protein: CASSQDSSLSGANVLTF; CDR3 DNA: TGTGCCAGCAGCCAAGATTCTTCTCTAAGTGGGGCCAACGTCCTGACTTTC
D gene: .; J gene: TRBJ1-6; V gene: TRBV6-2/TRBV6-3; clone size: .; CDR3 protein: CASTPRTALFPLHF; CDR3 DNA: TGTGCCAGCACCCCCAGGACTGCCCTTTTTCCCCTCCACTTT
D gene: .; J gene: TRBJ1-5; V gene: TRBV6-6; clone size: once; CDR3 protein: CASSPGVLSNQPQHF; CDR3 DNA: TGTGCCAGCAGCCCCGGGGTACTAAGCAATCAGCCCCAGCATTTT
D gene: TRBD2; J gene: TRBJ2-1; V gene: TRBV24-1; clone size: .; CDR3 protein: CASSGGRNEQFF; CDR3 DNA: TGTGCCTCATCGGGGGGGAGAAATGAGCAGTTCTTC
D gene: TRBD2; J gene: TRBJ2-2; V gene: TRBV11-1; clone size: .; CDR3 protein: CASSSEREYTGELFF; CDR3 DNA: TGTGCCAGCAGCTCTGAGCGGGAGTACACCGGGGAGCTGTTTTTT
D gene: .; J gene: TRBJ1-5; V gene: TRBV6-5; clone size: .; CDR3 protein: CAIHGGGNQPQHF; CDR3 DNA: TGTGCCATCCATGGAGGGGGCAATCAGCCCCAGCATTTT
D gene: .; J gene: TRBJ2-1; V gene: TRBV18; clone size: .; CDR3 protein: CASSPSRDFSYNEQFF; CDR3 DNA: TGTGCCAGCTCACCAAGTCGGGACTTCTCCTACAATGAGCAGTTCTTC
D gene: .; J gene: TRBJ2-1; V gene: TRBV12-3/TRBV12-4; clone size: .; CDR3 protein: CASSFSHEQFF; CDR3 DNA: TGTGCCAGCAGTTTCTCCCATGAGCAGTTCTTC
D gene: TRBD1; J gene: TRBJ2-2; V gene: TRBV5-1; clone size: few; CDR3 protein: CASTLTTGQGASGELFF; CDR3 DNA: TGCGCCAGCACCTTGACTACGGGACAGGGGGCTTCCGGGGAGCTGTTTTTT
D gene: .; J gene: TRBJ2-7; V gene: TRBV27; clone size: .; CDR3 protein: CASSLWDTSYEQYF; CDR3 DNA: TGTGCCAGCAGTTTGTGGGACACCTCCTACGAGCAGTACTTC
D gene: TRBD1; J gene: TRBJ1-2; V gene: TRBV29-1; clone size: .; CDR3 protein: CSVEMGQGGLYGYTF; CDR3 DNA: TGCAGCGTTGAAATGGGACAGGGGGGCCTTTATGGCTACACCTTC
D gene: TRBD1; J gene: TRBJ1-6; V gene: TRBV18; clone size: once; CDR3 protein: CASSLKRDRGNSPLHF; CDR3 DNA: TGTGCCAGCTCACTGAAACGGGACAGGGGTAATTCACCCCTCCACTTT